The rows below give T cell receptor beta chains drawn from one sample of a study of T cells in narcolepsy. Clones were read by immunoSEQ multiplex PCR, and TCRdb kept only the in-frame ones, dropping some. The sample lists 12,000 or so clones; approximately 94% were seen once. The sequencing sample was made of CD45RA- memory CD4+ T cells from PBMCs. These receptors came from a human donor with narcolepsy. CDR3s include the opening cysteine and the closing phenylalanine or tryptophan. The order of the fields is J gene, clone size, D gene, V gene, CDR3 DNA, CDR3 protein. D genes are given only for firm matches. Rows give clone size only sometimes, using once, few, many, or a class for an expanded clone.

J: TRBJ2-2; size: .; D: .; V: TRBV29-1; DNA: TGCAGCGTCCGACGGAGGGGTAAGGGCGGGGAGCTGTTTTTT; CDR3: CSVRRRGKGGELFF
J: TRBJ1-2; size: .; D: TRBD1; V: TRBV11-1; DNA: TGTGCCAGCAGCTTAGGTGGGACAGCTTATGGCTACACCTTC; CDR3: CASSLGGTAYGYTF
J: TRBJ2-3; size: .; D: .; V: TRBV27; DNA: TGTGCCAGCCAGGGGCGGCTCACAGATACGCAGTATTTT; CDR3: CASQGRLTDTQYF
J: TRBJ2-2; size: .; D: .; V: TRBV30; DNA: TGTGCCTGGAGTAGCCAGAACACCGGGGAGCTGTTTTTT; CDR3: CAWSSQNTGELFF
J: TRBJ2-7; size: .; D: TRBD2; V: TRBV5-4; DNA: TGTGCCAGCAGCTTACCCCAAGCGGGAGGGTACGAGCAGTACTTC; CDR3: CASSLPQAGGYEQYF
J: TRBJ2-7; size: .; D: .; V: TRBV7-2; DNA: TGTGCCAGCAGCTTAGACCAGGGGCGGGAGCAGTACTTC; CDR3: CASSLDQGREQYF
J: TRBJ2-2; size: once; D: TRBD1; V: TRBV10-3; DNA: TGTGCCATCCGGACAGGGTCGAACACCGGGGAGCTGTTTTTT; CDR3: CAIRTGSNTGELFF
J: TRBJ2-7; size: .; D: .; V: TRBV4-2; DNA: TGTGCCAGCAGCCAAGATAGAGCGACCGAGCAGTACTTC; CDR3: CASSQDRATEQYF
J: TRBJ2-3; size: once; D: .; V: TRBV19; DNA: TGTGCCAGTAGGGTATCGGGAGATACGCAGTATTTT; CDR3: CASRVSGDTQYF
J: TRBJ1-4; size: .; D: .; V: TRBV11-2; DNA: TGTGCCAGCAGCTTAGGATCGGGGCGGAGTAATGAAAAACTGTTTTTT; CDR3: CASSLGSGRSNEKLFF
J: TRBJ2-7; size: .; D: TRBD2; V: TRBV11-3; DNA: TGTGCCAGCAGCGGCAGCGGGAGTGGGAGCGAGCAGTACTTC; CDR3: CASSGSGSGSEQYF
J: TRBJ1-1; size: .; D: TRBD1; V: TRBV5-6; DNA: TGTGCCAGCACCCCACAGGGGGTAGACACTGAAGCTTTCTTT; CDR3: CASTPQGVDTEAFF
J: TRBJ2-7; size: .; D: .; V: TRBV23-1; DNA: TGCGCCAGCAGTGGGGGGCAGGGTTGCACTGGTGGGCAGTACTTC; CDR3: CASSGGQGCTGGQYF
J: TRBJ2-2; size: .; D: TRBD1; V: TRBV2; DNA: TGTGCCAGCAGTGAGGCAGGGGGCCTCGGGGAGCTGTTTTTT; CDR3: CASSEAGGLGELFF
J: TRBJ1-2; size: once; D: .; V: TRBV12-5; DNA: TGTGTGAGGTTGGAAGGCTATGGCTACACCTTC; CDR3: CVRLEGYGYTF
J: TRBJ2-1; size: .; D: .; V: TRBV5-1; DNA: TGCGCCAGCAGCACCGGGGGAAGCAATGAGCAGTTCTTC; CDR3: CASSTGGSNEQFF